This entry concerns a single TCR beta chain. Documented treatment: therapeutic diphenylcyclopropenone sensitization with weekly scalp DPC. This specimen comes from a study of human T cells and chemical hapten exposure. This CDR3 region has 16 residues. V lost 6 bases, J lost 0 bases, and 5 bases stayed unmatched. Germline assignment: CDR1 MNHEY and CDR2 SVGAGI. Individual cDNA molecules had unique molecular identifiers attached to them by the library. TCRdb redid the calling of the reads with MiXCR, one entry per CDR3 protein. The data contain about 5,300 distinct CDR3 sequences, approximately 60% of them seen just once; the ten biggest clones take up roughly 3.9%.

V is TRBV6-5 and J is TRBJ2-1; 10 nucleotides align to TRBD2. The material was whole blood, obtained before DPC sensitization or 2, 6, or about 24 weeks after (not recorded which). This clonotype originated in an adult with alopecia areata. Some clones in this sample may be carry-over from other donors' samples. This table probably holds off-target reads from a library built for another chain. CDR3: CASSRTSGYSYNEQFF. DNA for the CDR3: TGTGCCAGCAGCCGGACTAGCGGTTACTCCTACAATGAGCAGTTCTTC.